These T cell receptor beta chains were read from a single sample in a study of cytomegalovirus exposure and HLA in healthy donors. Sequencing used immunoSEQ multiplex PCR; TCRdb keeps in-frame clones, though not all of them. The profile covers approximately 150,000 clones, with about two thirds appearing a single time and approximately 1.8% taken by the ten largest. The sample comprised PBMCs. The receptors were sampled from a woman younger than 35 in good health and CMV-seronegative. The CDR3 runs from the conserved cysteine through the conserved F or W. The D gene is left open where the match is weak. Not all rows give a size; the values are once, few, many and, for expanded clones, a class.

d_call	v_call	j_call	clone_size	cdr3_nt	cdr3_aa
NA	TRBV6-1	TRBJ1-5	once	TGTGCCAGCCGGGGCGGACAGCTCTTCAATCAGCCCCAGCATTTT	CASRGGQLFNQPQHF
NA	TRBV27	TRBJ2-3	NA	TGTGCCAGCAGTGTCTCAGGGATTCGAAATACGCAGTATTTT	CASSVSGIRNTQYF
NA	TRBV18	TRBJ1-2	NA	TGTGCCAGCTCACCGAGCATGAGAGCTCCGACTGAATATGGCTACACCTTC	CASSPSMRAPTEYGYTF
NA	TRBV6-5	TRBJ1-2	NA	TGTGCCAGCAGTTATGCAGGGCACTATGGCTACACCTTC	CASSYAGHYGYTF
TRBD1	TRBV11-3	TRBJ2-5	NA	TGTGCCAGCAGCTTAGGCCGGTGGGGACAGGCACAAGAGACCCAGTACTTC	CASSLGRWGQAQETQYF
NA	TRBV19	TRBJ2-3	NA	TGTGCCAGTAGTATAAATTCCGGGGTGCGCACAGATACGCAGTATTTT	CASSINSGVRTDTQYF
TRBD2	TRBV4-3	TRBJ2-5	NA	TGCGCCAGCAGCCAGGGGCGGGGGGGGGAAGAGACCCAGTACTTC	CASSQGRGGEETQYF
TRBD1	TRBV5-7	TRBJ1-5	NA	TGTGCCAGCAGCTTGGTACAGGGGGTATTCGGGCAGCCCCAGCATTTT	CASSLVQGVFGQPQHF
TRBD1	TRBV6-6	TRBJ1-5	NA	TGTGCCAGCAGCCCCCCCAGGGGGTCTCAGCCCCAGCATTTT	CASSPPRGSQPQHF
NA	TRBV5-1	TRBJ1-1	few	TGCGCCAGCAGCTTGGTACAGGGCGAGGGTGGTACTGAAGCTTTCTTT	CASSLVQGEGGTEAFF
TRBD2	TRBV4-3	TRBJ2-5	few	TGCGCCAGCAGCCAAAGTCTAGCGGGGCTAGGGGAGACCCAGTACTTC	CASSQSLAGLGETQYF
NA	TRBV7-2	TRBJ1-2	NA	TGTGCCAGCAGCTTAATACAGGGTGGCTACACCTTC	CASSLIQGGYTF
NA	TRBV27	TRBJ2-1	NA	TGTGCCAGCAGTTGGGACTCTAGTGGGTATGAGCAGTTCTTC	CASSWDSSGYEQFF
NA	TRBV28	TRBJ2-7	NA	TGTGCCAGCAACAATCCGGGGACCTACGAGCAGTACTTC	CASNNPGTYEQYF
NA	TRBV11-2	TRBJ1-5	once	TGTGCCAGCAGCAGCAGGTTCAATCAGCCCCAGCATTTT	CASSSRFNQPQHF
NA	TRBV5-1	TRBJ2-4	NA	TGCGCCAGCAGCTTGCCTGAGTCAGGGGCCCTTTTGGCGGCCAAAAACATTCAGTACTTC	CASSLPESGALLAAKNIQYF
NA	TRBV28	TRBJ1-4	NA	TGTGCCAGCAGTTTAGGGGGGGGAGGAAGTGAAAAACTGTTTTTT	CASSLGGGGSEKLFF
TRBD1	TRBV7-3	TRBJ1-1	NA	TGTGCCAGCAGCCGGACAGGGAACCTCCCTGAAGCTTTCTTT	CASSRTGNLPEAFF
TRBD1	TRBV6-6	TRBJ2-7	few	TGTGCCAGCAGAACGCTCGGGACAGGGTCCTACGAGCAGTACTTC	CASRTLGTGSYEQYF
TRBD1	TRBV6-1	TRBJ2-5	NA	TGTGCCAGCAAGGACAGGGGGCTCGGAGAGACCCAGTACTTC	CASKDRGLGETQYF
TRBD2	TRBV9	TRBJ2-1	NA	TGTGCCAGCAGCGGCCTAGGCGGGAGTTCCTACAATGAGCAGTTCTTC	CASSGLGGSSYNEQFF
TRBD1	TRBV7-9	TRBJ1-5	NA	TGTGCCAGCAGCATAGGACAGGGCTCGAACCCCAATCAGCCCCAGCATTTT	CASSIGQGSNPNQPQHF
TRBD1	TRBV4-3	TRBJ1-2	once	TGCGCCAGCAGCCAAGCGACAGGGCTTAACTATGGCTACACCTTC	CASSQATGLNYGYTF
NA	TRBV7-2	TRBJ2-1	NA	TGTGCCAGCAGATTAGAGCCTTCGAACTACAATGAGCAGTTCTTC	CASRLEPSNYNEQFF
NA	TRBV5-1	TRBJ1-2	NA	TGCGCCAGCAGCCCTGACCAGGGCATCTATGGCTACACCTTC	CASSPDQGIYGYTF
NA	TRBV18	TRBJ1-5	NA	TGTGCCAGCTCACCACCTGGAGGTATCGCCGCAGGACAGCCCCAGCATTTT	CASSPPGGIAAGQPQHF